By share, the clone carrying this T cell receptor (beta chain) ranks as medium-sized. Blood was drawn (approximately 6.5 milliliters of peripheral blood) at each of two time points. The sample originates from a study of prognosis after radiotherapy for stage I lung cancer. The genomic DNA TCR beta CDR3 region underwent two rounds of multiplex PCR. Amplification during the initial PCR round employed primers specific to each TRBV and TRBJ gene. Each CDR3 protein is one row after TCRdb ran MiXCR on the multiplex PCR reads. The sample yields fewer than 30,000 distinct CDR3 sequences, 46% seen once. The V end lost 2 bases, the J end lost 0 bases, and 9 bases lay between the germline ends. Germline V gene lookup returns CDR1 DFQATT and CDR2 SNEGSKA (reference sequence). CDR3 size: 14 residues.

The TCR sequence derives from a donor aged 50 or older with non-small cell lung cancer. The chain employs TRBV20-1 and TRBJ2-3; D gene ambiguous. The sequences come from PBMCs, collected before or after stereotactic body radiation therapy (not recorded which). CDR3 in DNA: TGCAGTGCTAGAAGGGCGGAAAGCACAGATACGCAGTATTTT. This sequence encodes CSARRAESTDTQYF.